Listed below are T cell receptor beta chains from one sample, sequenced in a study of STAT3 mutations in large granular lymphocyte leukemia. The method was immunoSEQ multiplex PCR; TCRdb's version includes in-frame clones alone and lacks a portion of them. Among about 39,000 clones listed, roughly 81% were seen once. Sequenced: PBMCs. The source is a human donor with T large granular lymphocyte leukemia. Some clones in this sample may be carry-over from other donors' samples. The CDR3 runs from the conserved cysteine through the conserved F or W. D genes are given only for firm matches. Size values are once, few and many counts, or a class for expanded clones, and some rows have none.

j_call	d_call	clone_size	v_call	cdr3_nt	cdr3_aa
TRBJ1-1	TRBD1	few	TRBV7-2	TGTGCCAGCAGCCCGCCACAGGGGAGGGAAGCTTTCTTT	CASSPPQGREAFF
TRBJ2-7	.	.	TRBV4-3	TGCGCCAGCAGCCCCGCGGTCAGGACAACTTACGAGCAGTACTTC	CASSPAVRTTYEQYF
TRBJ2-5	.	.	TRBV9	TGTGCCAGCAGCGTAGGCGACTCAGGGTCCCGGTACCAAGAGACCCAGTACTTC	CASSVGDSGSRYQETQYF
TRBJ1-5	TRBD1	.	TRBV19	TGTGCCAGTAGTTCTTTGCCTCAGGGGGTCGGGCAGCCCCAGCATTTT	CASSSLPQGVGQPQHF
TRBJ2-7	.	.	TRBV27	TGTGCCAGCAGCCAGGGAGTCTCCTACGAGCAGTACTTC	CASSQGVSYEQYF
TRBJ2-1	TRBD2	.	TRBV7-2	TGTGCCAGCAGTACTAGCGGAGGAAACAATGAGCAGTTCTTC	CASSTSGGNNEQFF
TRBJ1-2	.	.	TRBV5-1	TGCGCCAGCAGCAGGGACGGACCTAACTATGGCTACACCTTC	CASSRDGPNYGYTF
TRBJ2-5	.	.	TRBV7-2	TGTGCCAGCAGCCACATGCTTGGTGTTGAGACCCAGTACTTC	CASSHMLGVETQYF
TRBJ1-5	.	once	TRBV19	TGTGCCAGTAGTATATCCGATGCAGGGGGCAATCAGCCCCAGCATTTT	CASSISDAGGNQPQHF
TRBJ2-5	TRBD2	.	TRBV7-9	TGTGCCAGCAGCCCGGGACTAGCGGGGGAGGAAGAGACCCAGTACTTC	CASSPGLAGEEETQYF